This paragraph covers one T cell receptor beta chain sequence. These data are taken from a study of shared clonotypes between healthy human individuals. Libraries were prepared by immunoSEQ multiplex PCR; TCRdb keeps only in-frame clonotypes and omits some of them. The sample carries roughly 2,300,000 clones, 85% to 95% recorded once. V was cut by 4 bases and J by 4 bases, with 20 bases left in between. The CDR3 totals 17 residues. Looked up from germline, CDR1 is LNHDA and CDR2 is SQIVND (reference sequence). Sequencing used naive CD4+ T cells from PBMCs. Noted subset: CD45RA+ positively selected. The sequence came from a man between 18 and 35 years old in good health. Some clones in this sample may be carry-over from other donors' samples. The V gene is TRBV19, the J gene TRBJ1-5; possibly TRBD1 for D (5 bases). The CDR3 DNA reads as TGTGCCAGTAGTACATCTCAGACAGCAGTCATTAATCAGCCCCAGCATTTT. It translates to CASSTSQTAVINQPQHF.